This T cell receptor beta chain was captured by sequencing in a study of blood T cell repertoires in COVID-19. Study-level background: Donors in the United States, Italy and Spain gave samples during acute or convalescent COVID-19. PBMCs, B-cell-depleted T cells, or T cells were the source of the cDNA or gDNA that made up the material.

Methods used by the authors: Cell counts per sample came from amplifying reference gene primers. Sequenced by immunoSEQ multiplex PCR; TCRdb stores in-frame clones only, minus some. D and trimming were read from the DNA, whereas the V and J calls and clone size are those reported in that table. The profile shows some 87,000 clones, roughly 79% of them singletons. This CDR3 has 15 amino acids. CDR1 is MGHRA, CDR2 YSYEKL, per germline. Germline trimming cut 1 base from V and 1 base from J; bases unmatched to any gene: 4. This sequence originates from a human donor in a cohort sampled during active COVID-19. The gene calls are TRBV4-1 and TRBJ2-7, with 7 bases identical to TRBD2. The material sequenced was peripheral blood. CDR3 bases: TGCGCCAGCAGCCAAGCCGGGACTATATCCTACGAGCAGTACTTC. This translates into CASSQAGTISYEQYF.